The rows below give T cell receptor beta chains drawn from one sample of a study of response to subunit inactivated influenza vaccine. MiXCR, applied by TCRdb to the RT-PCR reads, yields one record per CDR3 protein. In the table there are roughly 500,000 distinct CDR3 sequences, under 30% of which are singletons. The same data also went into a second study, on T cells expressing NK-cell markers.

Material: CD4+ T cells sorted from PBMCs, obtained about 12 days after vaccination. Every receptor here comes from a man aged 50-59 years who received an inactivated influenza vaccine. Both conserved end residues are trimmed from each CDR3.

V gene: TRBV6-2/TRBV6-3; J gene: TRBJ1-1; CDR3 protein: ASSYASQGIWNTEAF
V gene: TRBV5-1; J gene: TRBJ2-1; CDR3 protein: ASSLGGGGAYNEQF
V gene: TRBV25-1; J gene: TRBJ1-2; CDR3 protein: ASTPGQGYGYT
V gene: TRBV15; J gene: TRBJ2-1; CDR3 protein: ATSSPGQGSGEQF
V gene: TRBV12-3/TRBV12-4; J gene: TRBJ2-7; CDR3 protein: ASSPTEGQYAYEQY
V gene: TRBV11-2; J gene: TRBJ2-1; CDR3 protein: ASSLRTSGVYNEQF
V gene: TRBV20-1; J gene: TRBJ2-4; CDR3 protein: SARGGTQAKNIQY
V gene: TRBV5-4; J gene: TRBJ2-7; CDR3 protein: ASSQRGFSEQY
V gene: TRBV12-3/TRBV12-4; J gene: TRBJ1-5; CDR3 protein: ASSFVGQGRNQPQH
V gene: TRBV6-5; J gene: TRBJ2-2; CDR3 protein: ASSYLRTNTGELF
V gene: TRBV7-8; J gene: TRBJ2-7; CDR3 protein: ASSLVGGSRYEQY
V gene: TRBV12-3/TRBV12-4; J gene: TRBJ1-1; CDR3 protein: ASSFDIQNTEAF
V gene: TRBV7-9; J gene: TRBJ2-5; CDR3 protein: ASSFLKIEGPETQY
V gene: TRBV7-2; J gene: TRBJ1-5; CDR3 protein: ASSLAVSRLSGQPQH
V gene: TRBV2; J gene: TRBJ1-1; CDR3 protein: ASSEAPVTPGAKNTEAF
V gene: TRBV28; J gene: TRBJ2-1; CDR3 protein: ASSFVQGGNEQF
V gene: TRBV6-1; J gene: TRBJ2-1; CDR3 protein: ASSELMGRGSSYNEQF
V gene: TRBV12-3/TRBV12-4; J gene: TRBJ2-2; CDR3 protein: ASTRLAGLAGELF
V gene: TRBV28; J gene: TRBJ1-1; CDR3 protein: ASRSWGLPHPTEAF
V gene: TRBV2; J gene: TRBJ1-6; CDR3 protein: ASSGRLAYNSPLH
V gene: TRBV4-3; J gene: TRBJ2-5; CDR3 protein: ASSQSREETQY
V gene: TRBV25-1; J gene: TRBJ2-7; CDR3 protein: ASTRDRGGEQY
V gene: TRBV9; J gene: TRBJ2-5; CDR3 protein: ASSADRGTGETQY
V gene: TRBV15; J gene: TRBJ2-1; CDR3 protein: ATSRAGGLAGPSYNEQF
V gene: TRBV20-1; J gene: TRBJ2-1; CDR3 protein: SAETGRSSYNEQF
V gene: TRBV28; J gene: TRBJ1-1; CDR3 protein: ASSLVIRNKGEAF
V gene: TRBV6-7; J gene: TRBJ2-7; CDR3 protein: ASSDQTGTSSHYEQY
V gene: TRBV20-1; J gene: TRBJ2-1; CDR3 protein: SAKRQGRPNEQF
V gene: TRBV12-3/TRBV12-4; J gene: TRBJ1-2; CDR3 protein: ASSDRNYGYT
V gene: TRBV7-3; J gene: TRBJ2-6; CDR3 protein: ASSKTGPSGANVLT
V gene: TRBV5-1; J gene: TRBJ1-1; CDR3 protein: ASSLETGGVTEAF
V gene: TRBV29-1; J gene: TRBJ1-3; CDR3 protein: SVQHRTSNTIY
V gene: TRBV20-1; J gene: TRBJ2-5; CDR3 protein: SAKYPDETQY
V gene: TRBV12-3/TRBV12-4; J gene: TRBJ2-4; CDR3 protein: ASSLAGTRVAKNIQY
V gene: TRBV20-1; J gene: TRBJ1-1; CDR3 protein: SARDQLGGWAF
V gene: TRBV5-1; J gene: TRBJ1-1; CDR3 protein: ASSYNWGTEAF
V gene: TRBV11-2; J gene: TRBJ2-1; CDR3 protein: ASSPNRGPSSEQF
V gene: TRBV7-2; J gene: TRBJ2-5; CDR3 protein: ASSIFQGQQETQY
V gene: TRBV7-9; J gene: TRBJ2-3; CDR3 protein: ASSVRALTDTQY
V gene: TRBV2; J gene: TRBJ1-3; CDR3 protein: ASSDGRGQSGNTIY
V gene: TRBV28; J gene: TRBJ2-5; CDR3 protein: ASSLSGRRKY
V gene: TRBV4-3; J gene: TRBJ2-1; CDR3 protein: ASSQAGSGPMI
V gene: TRBV6-6; J gene: TRBJ1-1; CDR3 protein: ASSAGVAAF
V gene: TRBV4-3; J gene: TRBJ1-2; CDR3 protein: ASSAHSPGRGYGYT
V gene: TRBV20-1; J gene: TRBJ1-4; CDR3 protein: SAHPGQGIEKLF
V gene: TRBV3-1; J gene: TRBJ2-1; CDR3 protein: ASSQIEGLEQF
V gene: TRBV20-1; J gene: TRBJ1-1; CDR3 protein: SAKPRTGGAAF
V gene: TRBV20-1; J gene: TRBJ2-7; CDR3 protein: SASTGQGTYEQY
V gene: TRBV2; J gene: TRBJ1-4; CDR3 protein: ASSVERREKLF
V gene: TRBV12-3/TRBV12-4; J gene: TRBJ1-2; CDR3 protein: ASSPGRGGYT
V gene: TRBV4-1; J gene: TRBJ1-1; CDR3 protein: ASSQGQMEGAEAF
V gene: TRBV20-1; J gene: TRBJ2-7; CDR3 protein: SARGFHEQY
V gene: TRBV19; J gene: TRBJ2-2; CDR3 protein: ASSPQRGGLGELF
V gene: TRBV28; J gene: TRBJ1-5; CDR3 protein: ASSLSGYSNQPQH